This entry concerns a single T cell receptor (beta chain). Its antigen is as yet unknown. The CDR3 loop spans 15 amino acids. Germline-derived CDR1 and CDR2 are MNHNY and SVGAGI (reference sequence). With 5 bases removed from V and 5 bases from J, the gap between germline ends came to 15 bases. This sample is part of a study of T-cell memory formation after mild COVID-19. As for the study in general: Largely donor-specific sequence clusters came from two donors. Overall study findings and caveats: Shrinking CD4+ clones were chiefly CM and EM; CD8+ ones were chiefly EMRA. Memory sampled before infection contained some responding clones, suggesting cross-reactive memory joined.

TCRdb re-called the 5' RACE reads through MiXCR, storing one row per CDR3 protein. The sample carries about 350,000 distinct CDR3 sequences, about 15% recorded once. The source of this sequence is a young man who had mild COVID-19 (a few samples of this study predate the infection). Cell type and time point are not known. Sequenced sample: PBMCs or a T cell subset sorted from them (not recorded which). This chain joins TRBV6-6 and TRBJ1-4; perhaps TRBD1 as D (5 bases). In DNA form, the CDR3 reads TGTGCCAGCAGTGGGAGGGGCTACCCGAATGAAAAACTGTTTTTT. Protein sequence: CASSGRGYPNEKLFF.